The clone carrying this T cell receptor (beta chain) appeared many times. The antigen is not known. The record originates from a study of T cell repertoires in cytomegalovirus infection. Study-wide background: The authors used CMV epitopes that were HLA-C-restricted (recently identified) and HLA-B-restricted (well studied). Public TCR beta signatures indicated both CMV infection and matching HLA type.

TCRdb itself ran the reads through MiXCR, one entry per CDR3 protein. Here the sample spans more than 250,000 distinct CDR3 sequences, more than 20% being singletons. The CDR3 is 14 residues long. The germline gives CDR1 SGHTA, CDR2 FQGNSA. V was clipped by 4 bases and J by 3 bases; unmatched bases: 4. The chain recombines TRBV7-2 with TRBJ2-5; 8 bases agree with TRBD2. This clonotype originated in a human donor in good health (CMV status not recorded). Some clones in this sample may be carry-over from other donors' samples. This material consisted of cultured PBMCs, taken from culture after CMV antigen stimulation. The CDR3 reads CASSSRAGEETQYF. CDR3 bases: TGTGCCAGCAGCTCCAGAGCGGGAGAAGAGACCCAGTACTTC.